The 27 T cell receptor beta chains listed next were all sequenced from one sample in a study of cytomegalovirus exposure and HLA in healthy donors. The PCR used 60 Vbeta and 13 Jbeta primers. Sequencing was performed with immunoSEQ multiplex PCR; in TCRdb, only in-frame clones are kept and a portion is missing. Of about 110,000 clones listed, over 70% were seen once; the top ten hold 4.1%. The source material was PBMCs. All receptors come from a woman between 40 and 50 years old in good health and CMV-seronegative.

The V and J genes are TRBV6-5 and TRBJ1-4; TRBD1 agrees at 8 bases. Germline-derived CDR1 and CDR2 are MNHEY and SVGAGI. V lost 6 bases to trimming and J lost 7 bases; unmatched junction nucleotides: 10. The CDR3 totals 15 residues. The CDR3 DNA is TGTGCCAGCAGAGGACAGGGTGCGACGGGTGAAAAACTGTTTTTT. Translation gives CASRGQGATGEKLFF.

The chain combines TRBV6-1 with TRBJ1-4; D uncertain. Trimming removed 11 bases from V and 0 bases from J, with 16 bases in between. CDR3 length: 15 amino acids. Germline CDR1 reads MNHNS; CDR2 reads SASEGT. The CDR3 nucleotides are TGTGCCTCGAGGAAGCCCGGGACAACTAATGAAAAACTGTTTTTT. Translation gives CASRKPGTTNEKLFF.

There are a few counts of this clone. The chain combines TRBV7-2 with TRBJ2-2; the D is unclear. The germline gives CDR1 SGHTA, CDR2 FQGNSA. This CDR3 is 13 amino acids long. V was cut by 4 bases and J by 4 bases, with 7 bases left in between. The CDR3 reads CASSWSGTGELFF. CDR3 coding DNA: TGTGCCAGCAGCTGGTCGGGCACCGGGGAGCTGTTTTTT. The full variable domain, in which reference TRBV7-2 and TRBJ2-2 provide the parts outside the CDR3, is GAGVSQSPSNKVTEKGKDVELRCDPISGHTALYWYRQSLGQGLEFLIYFQGNSAPDKSGLPSDRFSAERTGGSVSTLTIQRTQQEDSAVYLCASSWSGTGELFFGEGSRLTVL.

The V gene is TRBV14, the J gene TRBJ2-6; D is unclear. The CDR3 extends over 14 amino acids. V was cut by 3 bases and J by 4 bases, with 7 bases left in between. Per germline, CDR1 SGHDN and CDR2 FVKESK. The CDR3 region is CASSQSSGANVLTF. The CDR3 DNA follows: TGTGCCAGCAGCCAGAGCTCCGGGGCCAACGTCCTGACTTTC. Looking up the rest from reference TRBV14 and TRBJ2-6 gives the full variable domain: EAGVTQFPSHSVIEKGQTVTLRCDPISGHDNLYWYRRVMGKEIKFLLHFVKESKQDESGMPNNRFLAERTGGTYSTLKVQPAELEDSGVYFCASSQSSGANVLTFGAGSRLTVL.

This clone was counted once. The rearrangement uses TRBV19 and TRBJ1-1; weak D call: TRBD1 (6 bases). CDR1 is LNHDA, CDR2 SQIVND, per germline (reference sequence). Trimming left V 6 bases short and J 0 bases short, with 14 bases between. The CDR3 loop spans 15 amino acids. As DNA, the CDR3 is TGTGCCAGTAGGGTTCTGGGGGCCATGAACACTGAAGCTTTCTTT. This codes for CASRVLGAMNTEAFF. The complete variable domain, with remaining parts taken from reference TRBV19 and TRBJ1-1, reads DGGITQSPKYLFRKEGQNVTLSCEQNLNHDAMYWYRQDPGQGLRLIYYSQIVNDFQKGDIAEGYSVSREKKESFPLTVTSAQKNPTAFYLCASRVLGAMNTEAFFGQGTRLTVV.

V gene TRBV19 combines with J gene TRBJ2-3, with TRBD1 identical over 9 bases. Germline values: CDR1 LNHDA, CDR2 SQIVND (reference sequence). The CDR3 runs to 15 residues. After removal of 6 bases from V and 3 bases from J, the junction contained 7 bases not matched to a gene. The CDR3 spells CASREWTGVTDTQYF. The CDR3 bases are TGTGCCAGTAGGGAATGGACAGGGGTTACAGATACGCAGTATTTT.

This chain joins TRBV9 and TRBJ2-7, with 9 positions matching TRBD1. V shed 3 bases and J 6 bases; nucleotides not matched to a gene: 10. CDR1 and CDR2 (germline): SGDLS, YYNGEE. The CDR3 covers 15 residues. CDR3 sequence (DNA): TGTGCCAGCAGCGCCGGCGGGACAGGGTCTAGCGAGCAGTACTTC. Protein: CASSAGGTGSSEQYF.

The V call is TRBV7-3, the J call TRBJ2-3; 7 bases align to TRBD2. The germline CDR1 and CDR2 sequences are SGHTA and FQGTGA. Losses at the gene ends were 5 bases for V and 3 bases for J; bases not matched to a gene: 14. This CDR3 is built from 17 residues. CDR3 sequence reads: CASSRYGSAGVTDTQYF. For the CDR3, the DNA is TGTGCCAGCAGCCGGTATGGGTCGGCGGGAGTTACAGATACGCAGTATTTT.

The chain carries TRBV5-4 and TRBJ1-6; D unclear. Germline V gene sequence: CDR1 SGHNT, CDR2 YYREEE (reference sequence). This CDR3 comprises 14 residues. V was clipped by 4 bases and J by 8 bases, with 13 bases between them. The CDR3 DNA is TGTGCCAGCAGCCAGCCGAGCGGGGATTCACCCCTCCACTTT. This codes for CASSQPSGDSPLHF. Based on the CDR3 plus reference TRBV5-4 and TRBJ1-6, the full variable domain is ETGVTQSPTHLIKTRGQQVTLRCSSQSGHNTVSWYQQALGQGPQFIFQYYREEENGRGNFPPRFSGLQFPNYSSELNVNALELDDSALYLCASSQPSGDSPLHFGNGTRLTVT.

About this clone itself: The junction departs from germline at one end; a sequencing error may be responsible. The rearrangement links TRBV7-9 to TRBJ2-5; 7 nucleotides agree with TRBD1. The CDR3 is made up of 14 amino acids. Germline values: CDR1 SEHNR, CDR2 FQNEAQ (reference sequence). CDR3 region: CSSSFRWTGETQYF. CDR3 nucleotide sequence: TGTTCCAGCAGCTTCCGATGGACAGGAGAGACCCAGTACTTC.

The chain recombines TRBV19 with TRBJ2-2; D is unresolved. The CDR3 totals 15 residues. Germline V gene data show CDR1 as LNHDA and CDR2 as SQIVND (reference sequence). The V end lost 5 bases, the J end lost 0 bases, and 10 bases lay between the germline ends. Here the CDR3 reads CASSLQPSNTGELFF. Here the CDR3 DNA reads TGTGCCAGTAGTCTACAGCCCTCGAACACCGGGGAGCTGTTTTTT.

The chain has TRBV5-4 and TRBJ2-1; 11 bases agree with TRBD2. J gave up 10 bases and V 1 base, and 10 bases lay outside the gene matches. This CDR3 is 16 amino acids long. Germline V lookup: CDR1 SGHNT, CDR2 YYREEE (reference sequence). The CDR3 loop reads CASSLSLAGGPGEQFF. CDR3 nucleotide sequence: TGTGCCAGCAGCTTGAGTCTAGCGGGGGGTCCGGGGGAGCAGTTCTTC.

This chain uses TRBV18 with TRBJ2-7; 8 bases align to TRBD2. CDR3 length equals 13 residues. Per germline, CDR1 KGHSH and CDR2 LQKENI. V trimming: 5 bases; J trimming: 5 bases; junction bases outside the gene matches: 5. The CDR3 loop reads CASSSSSGNEQYF. CDR3 DNA: TGTGCCAGCTCATCGAGTAGCGGGAACGAGCAGTACTTC. Variable domain in full (rest from reference TRBV18 and TRBJ2-7): NAGVMQNPRHLVRRRGQEARLRCSPMKGHSHVYWYRQLPEEGLKFMVYLQKENIIDESGMPKERFSAEFPKEGPSILRIQQVVRGDSAAYFCASSSSSGNEQYFGPGTRLTVT.

The chain carries TRBV4-1 and TRBJ2-1; TRBD1 aligns across 8 bases. The CDR3 extends over 16 amino acids. Germline-derived CDR1 and CDR2 are MGHRA and YSYEKL. V trimming: 4 bases; J trimming: 4 bases; junction bases outside the gene matches: 9. CDR3 loop: CASSPRLGQVYNEQFF. Written as DNA, the CDR3 is TGCGCCAGCAGCCCCCGATTGGGACAGGTATACAATGAGCAGTTCTTC.

The CDR3 here is CASRAERGGDPDTQYF. As DNA, the CDR3 is TGCGCCAGCAGGGCCGAGCGGGGGGGAGACCCAGATACGCAGTATTTT. V and J are TRBV5-1 and TRBJ2-3, with TRBD2 matching over 10 bases. J gave up 4 bases and V 5 bases, and 10 bases lay outside the gene matches. The CDR3 sequence is 16 residues long. The germline V gene has CDR1 SGHRS and CDR2 YFSETQ. The full variable domain, with the rest looked up from reference TRBV5-1 and TRBJ2-3, is KAGVTQTPRYLIKTRGQQVTLSCSPISGHRSVSWYQQTPGQGLQFLFEYFSETQRNKGNFPGRFSGRQFSNSRSEMNVSTLELGDSALYLCASRAERGGDPDTQYFGPGTRLTVL.

The rearrangement uses TRBV7-2 and TRBJ1-1, with TRBD1 as a possible D gene (5 bases). Trimming removed 6 bases at V and 1 base at J, with 12 bases between. Germline V gene sequence: CDR1 SGHTA, CDR2 FQGNSA. This CDR3 is 14 amino acids long. The CDR3 here is CASRDMGGNTEAFF. The CDR3 region has the DNA TGTGCCAGCAGGGACATGGGGGGGAACACTGAAGCTTTCTTT.

This clone appeared once. This sequence joins TRBV28 and TRBJ1-5; tentatively, D is TRBD1 (5 bases). CDR1 and CDR2 (germline): MDHEN, SYDVKM. The CDR3 covers 13 residues. V was clipped by 5 bases and J by 7 bases, with 12 bases between them. The CDR3, as DNA: TGTGCCAGCAGTGGAGGGGTAGGACAGCCCCAGCATTTT. It encodes CASSGGVGQPQHF.

This chain connects TRBV9 to TRBJ2-2, with D maybe TRBD2 (6 bases). V was shortened by 3 bases and J by 0 bases, with 18 bases between the two germline ends. Germline V lookup: CDR1 SGDLS, CDR2 YYNGEE. This CDR3 has 18 residues. CDR3 sequence: CASSATPRASANTGELFF. The CDR3 DNA is TGTGCCAGCAGCGCCACCCCACGGGCTAGCGCGAACACCGGGGAGCTGTTTTTT.

This chain links TRBV9 with TRBJ1-2, with 11 bases identical to TRBD1. Germline assignment: CDR1 SGDLS and CDR2 YYNGEE. This CDR3 region has 16 residues. V was clipped by 3 bases and J by 5 bases; unmatched bases: 9. The CDR3 region has the DNA TGTGCCAGCAGCGCCGGACAGGGGGCAAGCGAGTATGGCTACACCTTC. Amino acids: CASSAGQGASEYGYTF.

The V and J genes are TRBV19 and TRBJ2-3; 12 bases align to TRBD2. Germline V gene lookup returns CDR1 LNHDA and CDR2 SQIVND (reference sequence). Unmatched junction bases numbered 3, after V lost 8 bases and J lost 3 bases. The CDR3 is made up of 14 amino acids. The CDR3 reads CASQTSGGTDTQYF. In DNA form, the CDR3 reads TGTGCCAGTCAAACTAGCGGGGGGACAGATACGCAGTATTTT.

The chain is built from TRBV30 and TRBJ2-7; perhaps TRBD2 as D (5 bases). Germline V gene sequence: CDR1 GTSNPN, CDR2 SVGIG (reference sequence). The CDR3 loop spans 15 amino acids. The V gene lost 5 bases and the J gene lost 2 bases, with 19 bases spanning the gap. The CDR3 region has the DNA TGTGCCTGGTCCCCCCGAGGGCCTAACACCTACGAGCAGTACTTC. It yields the protein CAWSPRGPNTYEQYF.

This chain uses TRBV18 with TRBJ2-5, with a tentative D call TRBD1 (5 bases). This CDR3 spans 13 amino acids. Germline CDR1 reads KGHSH; CDR2 reads LQKENI. The V gene lost 6 bases and the J gene lost 1 base, with 9 bases spanning the gap. CDR3 in amino acids: CASSPDSQETQYF. The CDR3, as DNA: TGTGCCAGCTCGCCCGACAGCCAAGAGACCCAGTACTTC.

The J gene is TRBJ2-7, the V gene TRBV7-9, with a weak D call TRBD2 (5 bases). The CDR3 is 12 amino acids. The germline V gene has CDR1 SEHNR and CDR2 FQNEAQ (reference sequence). V lost 4 bases and J 10 bases, leaving 14 bases between the germline ends. CDR3 nucleotides: TGTGCCAGCAGCTCGGACTCGGCCACACAGTACTTC. Translated: CASSSDSATQYF.

This clone was seen only a few times. The chain uses TRBV10-3 and TRBJ2-7; 7 bases agree with TRBD1. V dropped 10 bases and J dropped 4; count of bases not matched to a gene: 13. The CDR3 extends over 14 amino acids. In germline, CDR1 is ENHRY, CDR2 SYGVKD. CDR3 DNA sequence: TGTGCCACCGCAAATGAGGGGGCGCGGTACGAGCAGTACTTC. Translated, it gives CATANEGARYEQYF.

The genes are TRBV19 and TRBJ1-1; D ambiguous. This CDR3 spans 13 amino acids. Between the trimmed V and J ends, which lost 1 base and 3 bases, there was a span of 6 bases. Germline V gene sequence: CDR1 LNHDA, CDR2 SQIVND (reference sequence). DNA for the CDR3: TGTGCCAGTAGTATAGCGCAGGACACTGAAGCTTTCTTT. It is translated as CASSIAQDTEAFF.

The chain uses TRBV30 and TRBJ2-7; perhaps TRBD2 as D (6 bases). CDR1 is GTSNPN and CDR2 is SVGIG in the germline V gene (reference sequence). V shed 2 bases and J shed 2 bases, with 16 bases lying between them. The length of the CDR3 is 15 residues. The CDR3 DNA sequence: TGTGCCTGGAGTCTAGGGATGCCTAGCGCCTACGAGCAGTACTTC. Protein: CAWSLGMPSAYEQYF.

The chain recombines TRBV5-1 with TRBJ1-5; D ambiguous. From germline, CDR1 is SGHRS and CDR2 YFSETQ. This CDR3 has 15 amino acids. V gave up 7 bases and J gave up 6 bases, with 20 bases separating them. In DNA, the CDR3 is TGCGCCAGCCCACATCAGACGGAGATAGGTCAGCCCCAGCATTTT. It encodes CASPHQTEIGQPQHF.